This note documents a single T cell receptor beta chain sequence. TCRdb processed the RT-PCR reads anew with MiXCR; each CDR3 protein has one entry. The sample lists about 620,000 distinct CDR3 sequences, approximately 10% seen once, with approximately 10% in the top ten. V gave up 3 bases and J gave up 3 bases, with 15 bases separating them. Germline V gene data show CDR1 as MNHEY and CDR2 as SMNVEV (reference sequence). The CDR3 covers 15 residues. This entry belongs to a study of response to subunit inactivated influenza vaccine. This sample also belongs to another study, concerning T cells expressing NK-cell markers. That work adds: TCR beta cDNA was made by 5'RACE template switching with UMIs. It was sorted CD3+CD56+NKG2C+, CD3+CD56+NKG2C- and CD3+CD56-NKG2C+ T cells that supplied the TCR beta repertoires. For four donors, these clonotypes were likewise the leading ones in the CD3+CD56-NKG2C+ fraction. Expanded clones of NKG2C+ T cells had an unclear HCMV specificity.

Sequences were derived from PBMCs from blood, sampled on the day of vaccination. The chain joins TRBV27 to TRBJ2-7, with a possible D match to TRBD1 (6 bases). This receptor was identified in a man aged 45-65 years who received an inactivated influenza vaccine. The CDR3 loop is CASSLGTPGFYEQYF. The CDR3 DNA follows: TGTGCCAGCAGTTTGGGGACACCTGGATTCTACGAGCAGTACTTC.